Included here is one T cell receptor beta chain sequence, with context. The entry originates in a study of technical replicates of blood from a few donors. Using immunoSEQ multiplex PCR, the repertoire was profiled, and TCRdb retains in-frame clones only, with some absent. The table lists almost 85,000 clones, approximately 97% of them singletons, with 0.18% in the top ten. The CDR3 is 14 residues long. Looked up from germline, CDR1 is GTSNPN and CDR2 is SVGIG (reference sequence). V dropped 0 bases and J dropped 3 bases, with 8 bases sitting between them. The chain uses TRBV30 and TRBJ2-2; D unresolved. This receptor was taken from a human donor in good health. What was sequenced was T cells isolated from PBMCs. This CDR3 reads CAWSVNRYTGELFF. CDR3 coding DNA: TGTGCCTGGAGTGTTAATCGGTACACCGGGGAGCTGTTTTTT.